Presented here are 6 T cell receptor beta chains from one specimen sequenced in a study of blood T cell repertoires in COVID-19. TCRdb keeps only in-frame clones here, not all; method: immunoSEQ multiplex PCR. In the table there are 240,000 or so clones, around 80% of which are singletons. Sequencing was carried out using peripheral blood. These receptors all stem from an elderly woman with acute or convalescent COVID-19.

The chain joins TRBV2 to TRBJ1-1; possibly TRBD1 for D (5 bases). Per germline, CDR1 SNHLY and CDR2 FYNNEI. Trimming stripped 3 bases from V and 5 bases from J, with 13 bases between. The length of the CDR3 is 14 residues. The DNA of the CDR3 is TGTGCCAGCAGTGATCAGGGTAGCAGAACTGAAGCTTTCTTT. This codes for CASSDQGSRTEAFF.

The CDR3, as DNA: TGTGCCAGCAGCTTAGTTTCAATGGACAGAACGGGCGAGCAGTACTTC. Its protein product is CASSLVSMDRTGEQYF. The rearrangement links TRBV7-6 to TRBJ2-7; possibly TRBD1 for D (6 bases). CDR3 length equals 16 residues. Trimming pared 1 base from V and 6 bases from J, leaving 19 bases between. The germline CDR1 and CDR2 sequences are SGHVS and FNYEAQ.

V and J are TRBV12-3 or TRBV12-4 and TRBJ1-1; D not certain. V lost 5 bases and J 3 bases, leaving 7 bases between the germline ends. The CDR3 length is 12 residues. The CDR3 DNA is TGTGCCAGCAGTCCTCGGGACACTGAAGCTTTCTTT. Translated: CASSPRDTEAFF.

The J gene is TRBJ1-4, the V gene TRBV3-1 (or the pseudogene TRBV3-2); D remains ambiguous. The CDR3 contains 14 residues. Trimming left V 2 bases short and J 7 bases short, with 11 bases between. From germline, CDR1 is LGHDT and CDR2 YNNKEL (reference sequence). In DNA, the CDR3 is TGTGCCAGCAGCCAACAGTCTCAAGTTGAAAAACTGTTTTTT. Encoded protein: CASSQQSQVEKLFF.

V and J are TRBV6-1 and TRBJ2-1; 8 bases are shared with TRBD2. In germline, CDR1 is MNHNS, CDR2 SASEGT. Trimming removed 2 bases from V and 12 bases from J; junction bases left unmatched: 12. The CDR3 sequence is 15 residues long. CDR3 DNA: TGTGCCAGCAGTGAACCAGGGACTAGGCCCCCCAGGCAGTTCTTC. The encoded protein is CASSEPGTRPPRQFF.

This clone came up once. The rearrangement links TRBV5-1 to TRBJ2-7; 12 bases are a match to TRBD2. The length of the CDR3 is 16 residues. V lost 0 bases to trimming and J lost 3 bases; unmatched junction nucleotides: 4. Looked up from germline, CDR1 is SGHRS and CDR2 is YFSETQ. The CDR3 DNA reads TGCGCCAGCAGCTTGGCTCCGACTAGCGGGGGCTACGAGCAGTACTTC. Protein product: CASSLAPTSGGYEQYF.